The rows below give T cell receptor beta chains drawn from one sample of a study of blood T cell repertoires in COVID-19. Using immunoSEQ multiplex PCR, the repertoire was profiled, and TCRdb retains in-frame clones only, with some absent. Of more than 110,000 clones in the sample, 70% to 85% were seen once. The sample was PBMCs or T cells enriched from blood (not recorded which). The origin of the receptors is a woman younger than 30 who had been exposed to COVID-19. Each CDR3 is given with its conserved first and last residue. D genes are given only for firm matches. Size is stated for part of the rows, as once, few or many counts, or as a class when the clone is expanded.

TRBJ1-2,NA,NA,TRBV27,TGTGCCAGCAGACCGACCCGACACTCTGGAGGCTACACCTTC,CASRPTRHSGGYTF
TRBJ2-3,NA,TRBD1,TRBV5-6,TGTGCCAGCAGAAGACAGGGGGCTTCAGATACGCAGTATTTT,CASRRQGASDTQYF
TRBJ1-2,NA,NA,TRBV28,TGTGCCAGCAGTTCATCCTATGGCTACACCTTC,CASSSSYGYTF
TRBJ2-7,many,TRBD2,TRBV28,TGTGCCAGCAGACTAGCGGGATTGTACGAGCAGTACTTC,CASRLAGLYEQYF
TRBJ1-5,NA,NA,TRBV28,TGTGCCAGCAGTTTATCTGGGGAGGGGAGCAATCAGCCCCAGCATTTT,CASSLSGEGSNQPQHF
TRBJ1-2,NA,NA,TRBV28,TGTGCCAGCAGTCCGAGGTATGGCTACACCTTC,CASSPRYGYTF
TRBJ2-3,NA,NA,TRBV7-3,TGTGCCAGCAGCACTACTTTAGCGGATACGCAGTATTTT,CASSTTLADTQYF
TRBJ2-5,once,NA,TRBV4-2,TGTGCCAGCAGCCAAGTTGGTATAGGGGTAGAGACCCAGTACTTC,CASSQVGIGVETQYF
TRBJ2-7,NA,NA,TRBV5-4,TGTGCCAGCAGCTCTAGCGTGTACTCCTACGAGCAGTACTTC,CASSSSVYSYEQYF
TRBJ1-1,NA,NA,TRBV30,TGTGCCTGGCAAGCGCCTGGGGCAGGGGAAGCTTTCTTT,CAWQAPGAGEAFF
TRBJ2-7,NA,NA,TRBV24-1,TGTGCCACCAGTGATTCTACCTCAGGGGTCGAGCAGTACTTC,CATSDSTSGVEQYF
TRBJ1-2,NA,TRBD1,TRBV6-5,TGTGCCAGCAGAGGTACAGGGGAAAGCTATGGCTACACCTTC,CASRGTGESYGYTF
TRBJ2-5,NA,TRBD1,TRBV3-1/TRBV3-2,TGTGCCAGCAGCCCAGGATTTGGGACAGGGGTACAAGAGACCCAGTACTTC,CASSPGFGTGVQETQYF
TRBJ2-7,once,NA,TRBV19,TGTGCCAGTAGTTTTGCCGCACTTAATTACGAGCAGTACTTC,CASSFAALNYEQYF
TRBJ1-2,NA,NA,TRBV18,TGTGCCAGCTCACCTGACAGGACCTTCTATGGCTACACCTTC,CASSPDRTFYGYTF
TRBJ1-4,NA,NA,TRBV28,TGTGCCAGCAAGACATTTTCAACTAATGAAAAACTGTTTTTT,CASKTFSTNEKLFF
TRBJ1-3,NA,TRBD1,TRBV5-4,TGTGCCAGCAGCAAAAATAGGTTACAGGGGGCTGAAGGAAACACCATATATTTT,CASSKNRLQGAEGNTIYF
TRBJ2-5,NA,TRBD2,TRBV2,TGTGCCAGCAGTGCGGTAGCGGGAGGTATAGAGACCCAGTACTTC,CASSAVAGGIETQYF
TRBJ2-2,NA,TRBD2,TRBV30,TGTGCCTGGAGTCTTGGGAGGGGCAACACCGGGGAGCTGTTTTTT,CAWSLGRGNTGELFF
TRBJ2-1,NA,NA,TRBV28,TGTGCCAGCAGTTTTATATCCCCAAGACTCTACAATGAGCAGTTCTTC,CASSFISPRLYNEQFF
TRBJ1-5,NA,NA,TRBV30,TGTGCCTGGAGTAGGAGGGGCAATCAGCCCCAGCATTTT,CAWSRRGNQPQHF
TRBJ2-7,NA,TRBD2,TRBV6-2/TRBV6-3,TGTGCCAGCAGTACCTCCACTAGCGGGAGGGCCATGGAGCAGTACTTC,CASSTSTSGRAMEQYF
TRBJ2-2,NA,NA,TRBV18,TGTGCCAGCTCACCAGCTTGGGCTAGCCCGAACACCGGGGAGCTGTTTTTT,CASSPAWASPNTGELFF
TRBJ2-1,NA,NA,TRBV15,TGTGCCACCAGGGAGTACAATGAGCAGTTCTTC,CATREYNEQFF
TRBJ2-2,NA,NA,TRBV5-1,TGCGCCAGCAGCTTTAGTCTAGCGACCGGCGGGGAGCTGTTTTTT,CASSFSLATGGELFF
TRBJ1-6,NA,TRBD1,TRBV5-4,TGTGCCAGCAGCTCCCGACAGGGACGATCACCCCTCCACTTT,CASSSRQGRSPLHF
TRBJ1-5,NA,NA,TRBV19,TGTGCCAGTAGTATTCGGGGGGCAGGCATCAATCAGCCCCAGCATTTT,CASSIRGAGINQPQHF
TRBJ2-7,NA,NA,TRBV21-1,TGTGCCAGCAGCTCCGGCGGTAGAATTGGCCACGAGCAGTACTTC,CASSSGGRIGHEQYF
TRBJ2-7,NA,TRBD2,TRBV3-1/TRBV3-2,TGTGCCAGCAGCACTACTAGCGGGAGCTACGAGCAGTACTTC,CASSTTSGSYEQYF
TRBJ1-4,NA,TRBD1,TRBV18,TGTGCCAGCTCACCAATGGGACAGGGAGGTGAAAAACTGTTTTTT,CASSPMGQGGEKLFF
TRBJ1-2,NA,NA,TRBV19,TGTGCCAGTTTTGGACAGATCCATAACTATGGCTACACCTTC,CASFGQIHNYGYTF
TRBJ2-5,NA,TRBD1,TRBV18,TGTGCCAGCTCACGCTCACACGGGACAGGGGGCCAAGAGACCCAGTACTTC,CASSRSHGTGGQETQYF
TRBJ1-4,NA,TRBD1,TRBV30,TGTGCCTCAGGGACAGGGTTACAAAAACTGTTTTTT,CASGTGLQKLFF
TRBJ2-7,NA,TRBD1,TRBV29-1,TGCAGCGTTGAATGGGGCAGGGGGTTTTCCTACGAGCAGTACTTC,CSVEWGRGFSYEQYF
TRBJ1-4,NA,NA,TRBV27,TGTGCCAGCAGTTTACTCACAGGGATAGGTACTAATGAAAAACTGTTTTTT,CASSLLTGIGTNEKLFF
TRBJ1-5,NA,NA,TRBV2,TGTGCCAGCAGTGAAAATCAGGGGAGTCAGCCCCAGCATTTT,CASSENQGSQPQHF
TRBJ2-1,NA,TRBD2,TRBV7-9,TGTGCCAGCAGCTCCCCCGGACTAGCGGGTGGTCAATCCAATGAGCAGTTCTTC,CASSSPGLAGGQSNEQFF
TRBJ2-7,NA,TRBD2,TRBV2,TGTGCCAGCACCCCATTGGCGGGAGATTTCTACGAGCAGTACTTC,CASTPLAGDFYEQYF
TRBJ2-3,NA,TRBD1,TRBV27,TGTGCCAGCAGTTGGGACAGGGGATTCACAGATACGCAGTATTTT,CASSWDRGFTDTQYF
TRBJ2-6,NA,TRBD1,TRBV29-1,TGCAGCGTTCGCACCGGGACAGGGGGCTCTGGGGCCAACGTCCTGACTTTC,CSVRTGTGGSGANVLTF
TRBJ2-7,NA,TRBD2,TRBV19,TGTGCCAGTAAGCCGAGCGGGGGCTCCTACGAGCAGTACTTC,CASKPSGGSYEQYF
TRBJ2-1,NA,NA,TRBV2,TGTGCCAGCAGTGTGGGCTTCGGTTTGTTCTTC,CASSVGFGLFF
TRBJ2-5,NA,TRBD1,TRBV28,TGTGCCAGCAGTCCGACAGGGGTGGAGACCCAGTACTTC,CASSPTGVETQYF
TRBJ2-3,NA,TRBD2,TRBV6-5,TGTGCCAGCACCGCTAGCGGGTCAAGCACAGATACGCAGTATTTT,CASTASGSSTDTQYF
TRBJ1-1,NA,NA,TRBV14,TGTGCCAGCAGCCAAGATCGACAGGACACTGAAGCTTTCTTT,CASSQDRQDTEAFF
TRBJ2-7,NA,TRBD2,TRBV5-1,TGCGCCAGCAGCTTACCCGGGAGGGCCAACGAGCAGTACTTC,CASSLPGRANEQYF
TRBJ2-1,NA,TRBD2,TRBV14,TGTGCCAGCAGCCAAGGAGAACTAGCGGGGAGGGGTTGGAATGAGCAGTTCTTC,CASSQGELAGRGWNEQFF
TRBJ1-3,NA,TRBD1,TRBV25-1,TGTGCCAGCAGTGAGTACAGGGGGCGCGGAAACACCATATATTTT,CASSEYRGRGNTIYF
TRBJ1-2,once,TRBD1,TRBV27,TGTGCCAGCAGCTCCAGGGACAGGGCCCCCCTACTCTATGGCTACACCTTC,CASSSRDRAPLLYGYTF
TRBJ1-1,few,NA,TRBV18,TGTGCCAGCTCACCAATCGGAGGGGCTGAAGCTTTCTTT,CASSPIGGAEAFF
TRBJ2-7,NA,NA,TRBV6-5,TGTGCCAGCAGTTACTCTGGCCGCGGTTCTTCCTACGAGCAGTACTTC,CASSYSGRGSSYEQYF
TRBJ2-3,NA,NA,TRBV14,TGTGCCAGCAGCCAAGATCTCTCAGATACGCAGTATTTT,CASSQDLSDTQYF
TRBJ1-1,NA,NA,TRBV19,TGTGCCAGTAGTCCGGGAATGAACACTGAAGCTTTCTTT,CASSPGMNTEAFF
TRBJ1-3,NA,NA,TRBV6-5,TGTGCCAGCAGTTCCCCGGGGGAAGGAAACACCATATATTTT,CASSSPGEGNTIYF